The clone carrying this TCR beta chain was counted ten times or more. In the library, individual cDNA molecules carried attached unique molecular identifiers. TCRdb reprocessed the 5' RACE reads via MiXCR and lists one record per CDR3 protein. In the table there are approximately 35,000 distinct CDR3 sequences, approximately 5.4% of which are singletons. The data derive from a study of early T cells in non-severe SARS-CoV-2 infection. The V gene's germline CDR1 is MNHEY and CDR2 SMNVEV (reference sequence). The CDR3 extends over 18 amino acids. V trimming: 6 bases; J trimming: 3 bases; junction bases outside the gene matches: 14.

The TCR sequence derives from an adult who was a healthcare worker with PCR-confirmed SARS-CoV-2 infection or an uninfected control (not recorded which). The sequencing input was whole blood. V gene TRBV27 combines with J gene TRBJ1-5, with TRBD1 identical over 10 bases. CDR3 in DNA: TGTGCCAGCAGGCCACTGACAGGGGGCGTAGGAGTCAATCAGCCCCAGCATTTT. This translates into CASRPLTGGVGVNQPQHF.